Listed below are T cell receptor beta chains from one sample, sequenced in a study of OX40 agonist ivuxolimab in advanced cancers. Clones were read by immunoSEQ multiplex PCR, and TCRdb kept only the in-frame ones, dropping some. The sample has over 45,000 clones; 75% to 85% are singletons. The source material was CD4+ or CD8+ T cells sorted from blood, sampled in a trial of the OX40 agonist ivuxolimab. The receptor set was obtained from an adult with an advanced solid tumor such as melanoma, head and neck, liver or kidney cancer. CDR3s include the opening cysteine and the closing phenylalanine or tryptophan. The order of the fields is V gene, J gene, D gene, clone size, CDR3 protein, CDR3 DNA. D genes are given only for firm matches. Clone sizes are given selectively: once, few, many, or a class where the clone is expanded.

v_gene: TRBV18; j_gene: TRBJ2-5; d_gene: .; abundance: .; CDR3aa: CASSPALPGHYQETQYF; CDR3nt: TGTGCCAGCTCACCAGCTTTACCGGGACATTACCAAGAGACCCAGTACTTC
v_gene: TRBV5-1; j_gene: TRBJ2-3; d_gene: .; abundance: .; CDR3aa: CASSFGTDTDTQYF; CDR3nt: TGCGCCAGCAGCTTCGGGACTGACACAGATACGCAGTATTTT
v_gene: TRBV6-5; j_gene: TRBJ1-5; d_gene: .; abundance: .; CDR3aa: CASSARRGGQPQHF; CDR3nt: TGTGCCAGCAGTGCTCGACGGGGAGGTCAGCCCCAGCATTTT
v_gene: TRBV2; j_gene: TRBJ1-1; d_gene: TRBD1; abundance: few; CDR3aa: CASSGQARTGQAFF; CDR3nt: TGTGCCAGCAGTGGACAAGCTCGGACAGGCCAAGCTTTCTTT
v_gene: TRBV7-9; j_gene: TRBJ1-5; d_gene: .; abundance: .; CDR3aa: CASSSGSYQPQHF; CDR3nt: TGTGCCAGCAGCTCTGGTTCTTATCAGCCCCAGCATTTT
v_gene: TRBV29-1; j_gene: TRBJ2-5; d_gene: TRBD2; abundance: medium-sized; CDR3aa: CSVLLAGGDQETQYF; CDR3nt: TGCAGCGTCCTACTAGCGGGAGGGGATCAAGAGACCCAGTACTTC
v_gene: TRBV28; j_gene: TRBJ2-7; d_gene: .; abundance: .; CDR3aa: CAVQENPSYEQYF; CDR3nt: TGTGCCGTTCAAGAAAACCCCTCCTACGAGCAGTACTTC
v_gene: TRBV5-5; j_gene: TRBJ2-1; d_gene: TRBD1; abundance: .; CDR3aa: CASSSDRGSYNEQFF; CDR3nt: TGTGCCAGCAGCTCTGACAGGGGGTCCTACAATGAGCAGTTCTTC
v_gene: TRBV9; j_gene: TRBJ2-1; d_gene: TRBD2; abundance: .; CDR3aa: CASSVDRTSGGEQFF; CDR3nt: TGTGCCAGCAGCGTAGATAGGACTAGCGGCGGTGAGCAGTTCTTC
v_gene: TRBV9; j_gene: TRBJ2-7; d_gene: .; abundance: .; CDR3aa: CASSVVGTGEQYF; CDR3nt: TGTGCCAGCAGCGTAGTCGGGACTGGTGAGCAGTACTTC
v_gene: TRBV29-1; j_gene: TRBJ2-4; d_gene: .; abundance: .; CDR3aa: CSAGRGRDKNIQYF; CDR3nt: TGCAGCGCGGGGAGGGGGAGAGACAAAAACATTCAGTACTTC
v_gene: TRBV7-9; j_gene: TRBJ1-1; d_gene: .; abundance: .; CDR3aa: CASSRFRAPGDTEAFF; CDR3nt: TGTGCCAGCAGCAGATTCCGGGCCCCGGGGGACACTGAAGCTTTCTTT
v_gene: TRBV4-2; j_gene: TRBJ2-1; d_gene: .; abundance: .; CDR3aa: CASSHHGGGYEQFF; CDR3nt: TGTGCCAGCAGCCACCACGGGGGTGGGTATGAGCAGTTCTTC
v_gene: TRBV6-1; j_gene: TRBJ2-5; d_gene: .; abundance: .; CDR3aa: CASSDVADLETQYF; CDR3nt: TGTGCCAGCAGTGACGTCGCGGACTTGGAGACCCAGTACTTC
v_gene: TRBV6-1; j_gene: TRBJ2-7; d_gene: .; abundance: .; CDR3aa: CASSFLTASSYEQYF; CDR3nt: TGTGCCAGCAGTTTTTTAACGGCCTCCTCCTACGAGCAGTACTTC
v_gene: TRBV7-9; j_gene: TRBJ1-6; d_gene: .; abundance: .; CDR3aa: CASSFGGARINSPLHF; CDR3nt: TGTGCCAGCAGCTTTGGGGGGGCGAGGATTAATTCACCCCTCCACTTT
v_gene: TRBV18; j_gene: TRBJ2-3; d_gene: .; abundance: .; CDR3aa: CASSPWGARSTDTQYF; CDR3nt: TGTGCCAGCTCACCCTGGGGGGCCAGAAGCACAGATACGCAGTATTTT
v_gene: TRBV19; j_gene: TRBJ2-1; d_gene: TRBD2; abundance: .; CDR3aa: CASSPWRGNEQFF; CDR3nt: TGTGCCAGTAGTCCATGGCGGGGGAATGAGCAGTTCTTC
v_gene: TRBV5-1; j_gene: TRBJ1-1; d_gene: .; abundance: once; CDR3aa: CASSPGMNTEAFF; CDR3nt: TGCGCCAGCAGCCCCGGGATGAACACTGAAGCTTTCTTT
v_gene: TRBV28; j_gene: TRBJ1-1; d_gene: TRBD1; abundance: .; CDR3aa: CASRTGGRTEAFF; CDR3nt: TGTGCCAGCAGGACAGGGGGGAGGACTGAAGCTTTCTTT
v_gene: TRBV27; j_gene: TRBJ2-7; d_gene: TRBD2; abundance: few; CDR3aa: CASSLGLAGVIEQYF; CDR3nt: TGTGCCAGCAGTTTGGGACTAGCGGGAGTAATCGAGCAGTACTTC
v_gene: TRBV5-1; j_gene: TRBJ1-2; d_gene: TRBD1; abundance: .; CDR3aa: CASSLAPGQGPNYGYTF; CDR3nt: TGCGCCAGCAGCTTGGCCCCGGGACAGGGCCCTAACTATGGCTACACCTTC
v_gene: TRBV18; j_gene: TRBJ1-2; d_gene: .; abundance: many; CDR3aa: CASSPGGAYGYTF; CDR3nt: TGTGCCAGCTCACCCGGGGGCGCCTATGGCTACACCTTC
v_gene: TRBV18; j_gene: TRBJ1-1; d_gene: TRBD1; abundance: .; CDR3aa: CASSLGQGETFF; CDR3nt: TGTGCCAGCTCACTGGGACAGGGTGAAACTTTCTTT
v_gene: TRBV7-6; j_gene: TRBJ1-3; d_gene: .; abundance: .; CDR3aa: CASSPYSRSGNTIYF; CDR3nt: TGTGCCAGCAGCCCATACTCAAGATCTGGAAACACCATATATTTT
v_gene: TRBV7-8; j_gene: TRBJ2-7; d_gene: TRBD2; abundance: .; CDR3aa: CASSQRPGLAGGYEQYF; CDR3nt: TGTGCCAGCAGCCAGCGGCCGGGACTAGCGGGAGGTTACGAGCAGTACTTC
v_gene: TRBV18; j_gene: TRBJ1-2; d_gene: TRBD1; abundance: .; CDR3aa: CASSPFNPGQELYGYTF; CDR3nt: TGTGCCAGCTCACCATTTAATCCGGGACAGGAGCTCTATGGCTACACCTTC
v_gene: TRBV25-1; j_gene: TRBJ2-7; d_gene: .; abundance: .; CDR3aa: CASSELGARYEQYF; CDR3nt: TGTGCCAGCAGTGAACTGGGGGCTAGGTACGAGCAGTACTTC
v_gene: TRBV6-4; j_gene: TRBJ2-7; d_gene: .; abundance: .; CDR3aa: CASSDSGGSIYEQYF; CDR3nt: TGTGCCAGCAGTGACTCCGGAGGGTCCATTTACGAGCAGTACTTC
v_gene: TRBV6-5; j_gene: TRBJ2-5; d_gene: .; abundance: .; CDR3aa: CASSPGTPQETQYF; CDR3nt: TGTGCCAGCAGTCCGGGGACGCCACAAGAGACCCAGTACTTC
v_gene: TRBV2; j_gene: TRBJ1-1; d_gene: .; abundance: medium-sized; CDR3aa: CASRTPMNTEAFF; CDR3nt: TGTGCCAGCAGGACACCCATGAACACTGAAGCTTTCTTT
v_gene: TRBV10-3; j_gene: TRBJ2-7; d_gene: .; abundance: .; CDR3aa: CATGKVESYEQYF; CDR3nt: TGTGCCACCGGGAAGGTTGAATCCTACGAGCAGTACTTC
v_gene: TRBV19; j_gene: TRBJ2-5; d_gene: TRBD2; abundance: .; CDR3aa: CASSRVLAGQETQYF; CDR3nt: TGTGCCAGTAGTCGGGTACTAGCGGGTCAAGAGACCCAGTACTTC
v_gene: TRBV19; j_gene: TRBJ2-1; d_gene: TRBD1; abundance: .; CDR3aa: CASSTIDRDHRQFF; CDR3nt: TGTGCCAGTAGTACCATCGACAGGGACCACAGACAGTTCTTC
v_gene: TRBV7-6; j_gene: TRBJ1-1; d_gene: .; abundance: .; CDR3aa: CASSSGFGGAGTEAFF; CDR3nt: TGTGCCAGCAGTTCTGGCTTCGGGGGGGCCGGGACTGAAGCTTTCTTT
v_gene: TRBV30; j_gene: TRBJ1-4; d_gene: .; abundance: .; CDR3aa: CAWSAWGATNEKLFF; CDR3nt: TGTGCCTGGAGTGCCTGGGGCGCAACTAATGAAAAACTGTTTTTT
v_gene: TRBV30; j_gene: TRBJ1-4; d_gene: .; abundance: .; CDR3aa: CAWSRENEKLFF; CDR3nt: TGTGCCTGGAGCCGGGAAAATGAAAAACTGTTTTTT
v_gene: TRBV27; j_gene: TRBJ2-7; d_gene: TRBD1; abundance: few; CDR3aa: CASSPHPGTGGSYEQYF; CDR3nt: TGTGCCAGCAGTCCACACCCCGGGACAGGGGGCTCCTACGAGCAGTACTTC
v_gene: TRBV9; j_gene: TRBJ2-5; d_gene: .; abundance: .; CDR3aa: CASSVQGRGETQYF; CDR3nt: TGTGCCAGCAGCGTACAGGGGAGAGGAGAGACCCAGTACTTC
v_gene: TRBV19; j_gene: TRBJ1-4; d_gene: .; abundance: few; CDR3aa: CASSIAQNEKLFF; CDR3nt: TGTGCCAGTAGTATTGCCCAGAATGAAAAACTGTTTTTT
v_gene: TRBV5-6; j_gene: TRBJ2-4; d_gene: .; abundance: .; CDR3aa: CASSFYPGNIQYF; CDR3nt: TGTGCCAGCAGCTTTTATCCGGGGAACATTCAGTACTTC
v_gene: TRBV7-2; j_gene: TRBJ1-1; d_gene: .; abundance: .; CDR3aa: CASSVTVNTEAFF; CDR3nt: TGTGCCAGCAGCGTTACAGTGAACACTGAAGCTTTCTTT
v_gene: TRBV27; j_gene: TRBJ2-1; d_gene: .; abundance: .; CDR3aa: CASRRGATNNEQFF; CDR3nt: TGTGCCAGCCGCAGGGGGGCAACCAACAATGAGCAGTTCTTC
v_gene: TRBV29-1; j_gene: TRBJ2-7; d_gene: TRBD1; abundance: .; CDR3aa: CSVAGTGSSYEQYF; CDR3nt: TGCAGCGTAGCCGGGACAGGGAGCTCCTACGAGCAGTACTTC
v_gene: TRBV19; j_gene: TRBJ1-5; d_gene: .; abundance: .; CDR3aa: CASSMPGTYQPQHF; CDR3nt: TGTGCCAGTAGTATGCCAGGGACATATCAGCCCCAGCATTTT
v_gene: TRBV7-2; j_gene: TRBJ1-3; d_gene: .; abundance: .; CDR3aa: CASSLAHRSGNTIYF; CDR3nt: TGTGCCAGCAGCTTAGCGCACAGGTCCGGAAACACCATATATTTT
v_gene: TRBV9; j_gene: TRBJ2-6; d_gene: .; abundance: .; CDR3aa: CASSPRSGHLTSGANVLTF; CDR3nt: TGTGCCAGCAGCCCACGCTCGGGACACCTTACCTCTGGGGCCAACGTCCTGACTTTC
v_gene: TRBV2; j_gene: TRBJ2-7; d_gene: TRBD2; abundance: .; CDR3aa: CASSEGLAGAYEQYF; CDR3nt: TGTGCCAGCAGTGAAGGGCTAGCGGGAGCCTACGAGCAGTACTTC